Given below is one TCR beta chain in context. Its antigen is still unknown. These data come from a study of post-analysis software for immune sequencing data. Notes on the study in general: Five or six TRBV segments were significantly more frequent in patients than in controls. TRBV5-6, TRBV5-1 and TRBV20-1 were among these segments. Controls' normalized Chao1 diversity significantly exceeded that of multiple sclerosis patients. The authors found that F measure strongly co-clustered same-batch samples.

Unique molecular identifiers were present in the TCR beta cDNA libraries. A single record per CDR3 protein comes from TCRdb applying MiXCR to the PCR reads. The sample lists 740,000 or so distinct CDR3 sequences, about 57% seen once, with approximately 4.5% in the top ten. CDR3 length: 15 amino acids. Germline values: CDR1 DFQATT, CDR2 SNEGSKA (reference sequence). The chain joins TRBV20-1 to TRBJ2-7; tentatively, D is TRBD2 (6 bases). The DNA end is a closer match to TRBJ2-5, so the J assignment may be wrong. Specimen: blood. This receptor was taken from a girl aged 5 to 17 with multiple sclerosis. The CDR3 spells CSANPKLAGIGTQYF. The CDR3, as DNA: TGCAGTGCTAATCCCAAACTGGCGGGGATAGGGACCCAGTACTTC.